A selection of T cell receptor beta chains follows, all from one sample in a study of cytomegalovirus exposure and HLA in healthy donors. Sequencing used immunoSEQ multiplex PCR; TCRdb keeps in-frame clones, though not all of them. The table includes some 90,000 clones, 75% to 80% detected once. Sample: PBMCs. Source of these receptors: a female donor in good health and CMV-seronegative. Each CDR3 is given with its conserved first and last residue. Each record gives: V gene, J gene, clone size, D gene, CDR3 DNA, CDR3 protein. The D gene is left open where the match is weak. A clone size is listed for some rows: how often the clone was seen (once, few, many), or a class if it is expanded.

V: TRBV7-2
J: TRBJ1-5
size: .
D: TRBD1
DNA: TGTGCCAGCAGCCCCCGAACCGGGACAGGGAGCAATCAGCCCCAGCATTTT
CDR3: CASSPRTGTGSNQPQHF

V: TRBV15
J: TRBJ2-3
size: .
D: TRBD2
DNA: TGTGCCACCAGCAGAGCCGGGATTTCTAGCGGAGCCACGGCAGATACGCAGTATTTT
CDR3: CATSRAGISSGATADTQYF

V: TRBV6-5
J: TRBJ2-7
size: .
D: TRBD1
DNA: TGTGCCAGCAGTTACGGGTCCCGGACAGGGGACAACGAGCAGTACTTC
CDR3: CASSYGSRTGDNEQYF

V: TRBV14
J: TRBJ1-4
size: .
D: .
DNA: TGTGCCAGCAGCCAAGAGCGGAGAGCAGACCCTAATGAAAAACTGTTTTTT
CDR3: CASSQERRADPNEKLFF

V: TRBV21-1
J: TRBJ2-7
size: once
D: .
DNA: TGTGCCAGCAGCCCCTTGAGGGTCAGTTCCGAGCAGTACTTC
CDR3: CASSPLRVSSEQYF

V: TRBV9
J: TRBJ2-3
size: .
D: TRBD2
DNA: TGTGCCAGCAGCCCCCGCGGGACTAGCGTGGCGGATACGCAGTATTTT
CDR3: CASSPRGTSVADTQYF

V: TRBV18
J: TRBJ1-2
size: .
D: .
DNA: TGTGCCAGCTCATCATTGCAGGGGTTGTCGGATGGCTACACCTTC
CDR3: CASSSLQGLSDGYTF

V: TRBV2
J: TRBJ2-3
size: .
D: .
DNA: TGTGCCAGCGACATCAGAGACCCTCTCACAGATACGCAGTATTTT
CDR3: CASDIRDPLTDTQYF

V: TRBV28
J: TRBJ1-1
size: .
D: .
DNA: TGTGCCAGCAGTTTTGACAGGAACACTGAAGCTTTCTTT
CDR3: CASSFDRNTEAFF

V: TRBV27
J: TRBJ1-1
size: .
D: TRBD1
DNA: TGTGCCAGCAGTCCCACCCGTGACAGGGTAGGGCCTGAAGCTTTCTTT
CDR3: CASSPTRDRVGPEAFF

V: TRBV7-9
J: TRBJ1-2
size: few
D: TRBD1
DNA: TGTGCCAGCAGCTTTCCGGACAGGTTGCACTATGGCTACACCTTC
CDR3: CASSFPDRLHYGYTF

V: TRBV9
J: TRBJ2-3
size: .
D: TRBD2
DNA: TGTGCCAGCAGCGTCGAGGGAGGGCGGGGGAACACAGATACGCAGTATTTT
CDR3: CASSVEGGRGNTDTQYF